The source of this TCR beta chain is a study of blood T cell repertoires in COVID-19. Study-level background: T cells, B-cell-depleted T cells, or PBMCs provided the cDNA or gDNA that served as material.

Original processing notes: Estimated nucleated cell counts came from reference gene primer amplification. Here immunoSEQ multiplex PCR was the method, and the copy in TCRdb shows in-frame clones only, minus some. V, J and clone size reflect that table, while D and trimming were determined from the DNA. The sample lists approximately 470,000 clones; approximately 85% were seen once. The V gene's germline CDR1 is LGHDT and CDR2 YNNKEL (reference sequence). With 1 base removed from V and 7 bases from J, the gap between germline ends came to 13 bases. This CDR3 spans 14 amino acids. The source is a human donor in a cohort sampled during active COVID-19. The V call is TRBV3-1 (or the pseudogene TRBV3-2), the J call TRBJ1-1; D is possibly TRBD1 (6 bases). Sequenced input: peripheral blood. The CDR3 sequence: CASSQGGGTNEAFF. The CDR3 nucleotides are TGTGCCAGCAGCCAAGGGGGAGGGACAAATGAAGCTTTCTTT.